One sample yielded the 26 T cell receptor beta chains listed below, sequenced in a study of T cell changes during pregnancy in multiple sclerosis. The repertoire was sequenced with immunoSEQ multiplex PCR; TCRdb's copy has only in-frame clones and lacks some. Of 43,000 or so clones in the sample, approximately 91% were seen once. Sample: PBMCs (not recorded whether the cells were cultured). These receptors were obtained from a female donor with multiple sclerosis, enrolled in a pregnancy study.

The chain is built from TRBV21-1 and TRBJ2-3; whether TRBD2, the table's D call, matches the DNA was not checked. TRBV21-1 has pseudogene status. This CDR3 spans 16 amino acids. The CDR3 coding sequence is TGTGCCAGCAGCAAACTTTGTAGCGGGAGTGCGGATACGCAGTATTTT. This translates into CASSKLCSGSADTQYF.

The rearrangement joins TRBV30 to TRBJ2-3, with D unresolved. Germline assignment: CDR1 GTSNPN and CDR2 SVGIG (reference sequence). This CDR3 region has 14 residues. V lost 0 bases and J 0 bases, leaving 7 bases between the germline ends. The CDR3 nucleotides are TGTGCCTGGAGTGTACCAGGAAGCACAGATACGCAGTATTTT. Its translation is CAWSVPGSTDTQYF.

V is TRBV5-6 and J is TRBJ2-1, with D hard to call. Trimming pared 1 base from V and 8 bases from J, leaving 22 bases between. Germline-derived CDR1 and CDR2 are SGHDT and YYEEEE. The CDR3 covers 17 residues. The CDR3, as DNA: TGTGCCAGCAGCTTGCCAGGTGTGGGCTCAACGGCCGATGAGCAGTTCTTC. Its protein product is CASSLPGVGSTADEQFF. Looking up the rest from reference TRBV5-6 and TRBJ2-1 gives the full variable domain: DAGVTQSPTHLIKTRGQQVTLRCSPKSGHDTVSWYQQALGQGPQFIFQYYEEEERQRGNFPDRFSGHQFPNYSSELNVNALLLGDSALYLCASSLPGVGSTADEQFFGPGTRLTVL.

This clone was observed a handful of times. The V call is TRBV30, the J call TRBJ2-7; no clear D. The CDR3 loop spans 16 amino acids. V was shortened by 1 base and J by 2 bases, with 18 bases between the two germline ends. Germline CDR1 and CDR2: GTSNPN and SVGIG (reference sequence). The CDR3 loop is CAWSDPGQVTPYEQYF. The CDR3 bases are TGTGCCTGGAGTGACCCCGGGCAGGTTACTCCCTACGAGCAGTACTTC. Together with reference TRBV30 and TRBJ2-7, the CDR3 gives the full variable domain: SQTIHQWPATLVQPVGSPLSLECTVEGTSNPNLYWYRQAAGRGLQLLFYSVGIGQISSEVPQNLSASRPQDRQFILSSKKLLLSDSGFYLCAWSDPGQVTPYEQYFGPGTRLTVT.

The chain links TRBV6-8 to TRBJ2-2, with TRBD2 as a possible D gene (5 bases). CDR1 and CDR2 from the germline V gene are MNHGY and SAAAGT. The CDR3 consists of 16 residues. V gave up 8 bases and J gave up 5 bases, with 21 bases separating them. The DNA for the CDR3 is TGTGCCAGCCCCTTAGCAACCGGAGGATGGACCGGGGAGCTGTTTTTT. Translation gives CASPLATGGWTGELFF.

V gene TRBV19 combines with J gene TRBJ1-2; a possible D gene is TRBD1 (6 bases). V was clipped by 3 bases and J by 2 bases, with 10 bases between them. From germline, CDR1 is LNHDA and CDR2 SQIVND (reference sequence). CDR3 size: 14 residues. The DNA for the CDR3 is TGTGCCAGTAGTATGTCTGGACAGAACTATGGCTACACCTTC. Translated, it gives CASSMSGQNYGYTF.

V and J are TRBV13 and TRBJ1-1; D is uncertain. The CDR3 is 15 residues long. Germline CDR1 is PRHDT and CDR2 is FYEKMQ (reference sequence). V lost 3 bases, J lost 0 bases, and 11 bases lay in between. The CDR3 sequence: CASSFLVTLNTEAFF. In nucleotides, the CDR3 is TGTGCCAGCAGCTTTTTAGTCACCTTGAACACTGAAGCTTTCTTT.

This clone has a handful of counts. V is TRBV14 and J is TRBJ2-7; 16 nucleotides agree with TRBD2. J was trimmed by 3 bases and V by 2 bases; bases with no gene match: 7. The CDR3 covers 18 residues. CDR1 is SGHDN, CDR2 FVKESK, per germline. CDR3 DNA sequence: TGTGCCAGCAGCCAACCCCAGGGACTAGCGGGAGGGTTCTACGAGCAGTACTTC. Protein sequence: CASSQPQGLAGGFYEQYF.

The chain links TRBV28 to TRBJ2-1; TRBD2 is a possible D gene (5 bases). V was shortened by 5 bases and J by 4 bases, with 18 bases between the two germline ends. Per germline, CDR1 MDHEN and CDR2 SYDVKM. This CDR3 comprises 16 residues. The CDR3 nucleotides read TGTGCCAGCAGTACAGCCGGGGATAGCGCATACAATGAGCAGTTCTTC. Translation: CASSTAGDSAYNEQFF.

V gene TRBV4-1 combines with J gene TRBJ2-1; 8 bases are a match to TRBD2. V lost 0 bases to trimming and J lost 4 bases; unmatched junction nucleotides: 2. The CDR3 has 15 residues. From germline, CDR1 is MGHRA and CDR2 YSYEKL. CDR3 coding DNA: TGCGCCAGCAGCCAAGATTTAGCGGGGTACAATGAGCAGTTCTTC. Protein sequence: CASSQDLAGYNEQFF.

This chain's CDR3 is CASSQARDRAADTQYF. CDR3 sequence (DNA): TGTGCCAGCAGCCAAGCCCGAGACAGGGCAGCAGATACGCAGTATTTT. The J gene is TRBJ2-3, the V gene TRBV4-2; 7 bases fit TRBD1. Germline lookup yields CDR1 LGHNA and CDR2 YNFKEQ. V lost 1 base to trimming and J lost 4 bases; unmatched junction nucleotides: 8. The CDR3 loop spans 16 amino acids.

The CDR3 protein is CASSLSENTEAFF. The DNA of the CDR3 is TGTGCCAGCAGCTTATCGGAGAACACTGAAGCTTTCTTT. The chain carries TRBV7-7 and TRBJ1-1; D is uncertain. Germline V gene sequence: CDR1 SSHAT, CDR2 FNYEAQ (reference sequence). V was clipped by 2 bases and J by 1 base, with 5 bases between them. This CDR3 comprises 13 residues.

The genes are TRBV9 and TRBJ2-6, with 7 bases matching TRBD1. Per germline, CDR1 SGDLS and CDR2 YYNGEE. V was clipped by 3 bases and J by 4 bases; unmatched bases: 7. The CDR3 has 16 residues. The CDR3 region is CASSAQTGVGANVLTF. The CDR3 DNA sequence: TGTGCCAGCAGCGCCCAAACAGGGGTGGGGGCCAACGTCCTGACTTTC.

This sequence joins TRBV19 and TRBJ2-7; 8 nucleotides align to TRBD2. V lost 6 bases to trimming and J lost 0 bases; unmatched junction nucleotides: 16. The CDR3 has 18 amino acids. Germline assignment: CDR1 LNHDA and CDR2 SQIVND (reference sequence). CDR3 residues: CASSLEVPSGTSSYEQYF. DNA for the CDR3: TGTGCCAGTAGCCTAGAAGTCCCCTCCGGGACTAGCTCCTACGAGCAGTACTTC.

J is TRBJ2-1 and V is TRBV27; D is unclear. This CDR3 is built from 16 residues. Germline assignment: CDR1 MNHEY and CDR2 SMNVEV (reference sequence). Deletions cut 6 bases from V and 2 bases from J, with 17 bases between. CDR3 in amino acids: CASSLDSPHTYNEQFF. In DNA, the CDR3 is TGTGCCAGCAGCCTAGACTCCCCCCACACCTACAATGAGCAGTTCTTC.

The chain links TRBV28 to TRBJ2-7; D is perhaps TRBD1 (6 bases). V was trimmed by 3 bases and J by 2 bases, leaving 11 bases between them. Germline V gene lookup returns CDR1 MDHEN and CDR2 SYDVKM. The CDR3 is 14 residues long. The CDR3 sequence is CASSLIGGTYEQYF. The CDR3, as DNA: TGTGCCAGCAGTTTGATAGGGGGTACCTACGAGCAGTACTTC.

The CDR3 region is CASSLGAGGRAFF. The CDR3 coding sequence is TGCGCCAGCAGCTTGGGTGCGGGGGGTAGAGCTTTCTTT. The genes are TRBV5-1 and TRBJ1-1, with D possibly being TRBD1 (5 bases). This CDR3 region has 13 residues. The V gene lost 0 bases and the J gene lost 10 bases, with 13 bases spanning the gap. Germline CDR1 is SGHRS and CDR2 is YFSETQ.

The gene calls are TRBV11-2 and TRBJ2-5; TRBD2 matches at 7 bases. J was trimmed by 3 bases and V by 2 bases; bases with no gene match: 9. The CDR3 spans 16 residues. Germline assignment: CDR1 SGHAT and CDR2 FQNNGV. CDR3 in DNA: TGTGCCAGCAGCTTAATCTCAGCGGGAAGGAAAGAGACCCAGTACTTC. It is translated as CASSLISAGRKETQYF. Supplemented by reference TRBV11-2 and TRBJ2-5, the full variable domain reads EAGVAQSPRYKIIEKRQSVAFWCNPISGHATLYWYQQILGQGPKLLIQFQNNGVVDDSQLPKDRFSAERLKGVDSTLKIQPAKLEDSAVYLCASSLISAGRKETQYFGPGTRLLVL.

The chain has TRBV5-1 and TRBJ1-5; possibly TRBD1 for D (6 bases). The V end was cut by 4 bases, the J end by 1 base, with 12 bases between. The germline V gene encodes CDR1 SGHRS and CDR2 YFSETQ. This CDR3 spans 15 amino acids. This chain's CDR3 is CASSLTGLSNQPQHF. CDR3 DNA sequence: TGCGCCAGCAGCCTTACAGGGTTGAGCAATCAGCCCCAGCATTTT.

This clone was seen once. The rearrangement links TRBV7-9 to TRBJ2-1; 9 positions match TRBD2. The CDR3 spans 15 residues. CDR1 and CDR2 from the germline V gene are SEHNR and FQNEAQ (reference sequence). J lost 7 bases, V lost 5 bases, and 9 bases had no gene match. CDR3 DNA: TGTGCCAGCAGCCTCACCGGGACTAGCTCTAATGAGCAGTTCTTC. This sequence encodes CASSLTGTSSNEQFF.

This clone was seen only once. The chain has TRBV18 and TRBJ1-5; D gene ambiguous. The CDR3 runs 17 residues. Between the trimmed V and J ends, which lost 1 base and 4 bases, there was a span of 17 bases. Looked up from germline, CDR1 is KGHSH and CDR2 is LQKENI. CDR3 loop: CASSPQPSVSGNQPQHF. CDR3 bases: TGTGCCAGCTCACCACAACCGTCCGTTTCTGGGAATCAGCCCCAGCATTTT.

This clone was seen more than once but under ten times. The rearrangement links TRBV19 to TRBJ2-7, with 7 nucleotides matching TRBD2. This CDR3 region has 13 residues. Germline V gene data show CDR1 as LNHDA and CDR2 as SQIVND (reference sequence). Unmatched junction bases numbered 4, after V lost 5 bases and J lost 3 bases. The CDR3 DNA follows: TGTGCCAGTAGTCAGGCTAGCGGCTACGAGCAGTACTTC. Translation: CASSQASGYEQYF.

The CDR3 here is CASSELPGTGNTIYF. The CDR3 DNA follows: TGTGCCAGCAGTGAACTGCCCGGGACTGGAAACACCATATATTTT. The chain carries TRBV6-1 and TRBJ1-3; the D is unclear. Trimming shortened V by 2 bases and J by 2 bases, and 10 bases separated the two germline ends. Germline V lookup: CDR1 MNHNS, CDR2 SASEGT. This CDR3 contains 15 residues.

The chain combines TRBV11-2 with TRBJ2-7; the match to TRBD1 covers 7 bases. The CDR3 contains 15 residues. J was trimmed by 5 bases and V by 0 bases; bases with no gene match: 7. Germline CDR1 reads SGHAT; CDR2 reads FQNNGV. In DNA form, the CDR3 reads TGTGCCAGCAGCTTAGAAAGGGGGCGCTGGAACGAGCAGTACTTC. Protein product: CASSLERGRWNEQYF.

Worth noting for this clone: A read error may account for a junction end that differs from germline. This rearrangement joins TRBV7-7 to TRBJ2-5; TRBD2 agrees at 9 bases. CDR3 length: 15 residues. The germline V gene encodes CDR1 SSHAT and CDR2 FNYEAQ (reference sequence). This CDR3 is CASSLASGTQETQYF. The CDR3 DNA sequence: TGTGCTAGCAGCTTAGCTAGCGGGACTCAAGAGACCCAGTACTTC.

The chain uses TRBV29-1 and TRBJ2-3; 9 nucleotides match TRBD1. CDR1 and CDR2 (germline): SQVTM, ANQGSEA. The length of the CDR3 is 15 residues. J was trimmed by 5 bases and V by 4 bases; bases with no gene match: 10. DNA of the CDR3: TGCAGCGTTGTTGGGGGGACAGGGTCAGGAGATACGCAGTATTTT. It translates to CSVVGGTGSGDTQYF.